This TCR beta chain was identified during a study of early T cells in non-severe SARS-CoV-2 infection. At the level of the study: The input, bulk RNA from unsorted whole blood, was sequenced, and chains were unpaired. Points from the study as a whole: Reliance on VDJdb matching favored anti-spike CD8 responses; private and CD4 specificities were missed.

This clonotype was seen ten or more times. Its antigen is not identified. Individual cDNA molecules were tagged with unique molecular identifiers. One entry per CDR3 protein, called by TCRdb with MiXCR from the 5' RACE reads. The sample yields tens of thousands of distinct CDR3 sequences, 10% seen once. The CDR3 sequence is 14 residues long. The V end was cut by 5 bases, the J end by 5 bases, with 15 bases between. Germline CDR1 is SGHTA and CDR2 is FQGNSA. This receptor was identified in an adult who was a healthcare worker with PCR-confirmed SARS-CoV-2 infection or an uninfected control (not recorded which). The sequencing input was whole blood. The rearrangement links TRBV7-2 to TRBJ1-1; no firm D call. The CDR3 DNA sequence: TGTGCCAGCAGCCCCAGGAGTGGGCAAACTGAAGCTTTCTTT. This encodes CASSPRSGQTEAFF.